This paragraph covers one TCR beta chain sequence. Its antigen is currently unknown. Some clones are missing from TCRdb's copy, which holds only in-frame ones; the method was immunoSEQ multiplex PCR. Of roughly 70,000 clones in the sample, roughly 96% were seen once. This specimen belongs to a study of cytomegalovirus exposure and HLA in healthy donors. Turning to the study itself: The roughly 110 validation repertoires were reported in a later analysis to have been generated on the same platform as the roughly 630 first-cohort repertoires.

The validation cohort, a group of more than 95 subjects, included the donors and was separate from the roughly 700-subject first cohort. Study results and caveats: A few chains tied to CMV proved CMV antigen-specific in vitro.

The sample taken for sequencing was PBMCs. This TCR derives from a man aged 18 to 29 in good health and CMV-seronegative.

DNA of the CDR3: TGTGCCAGCAGCCCCATAGGGGGGAACACTGAAGCTTTCTTT. Translated, it gives CASSPIGGNTEAFF. V gene TRBV7-9 combines with J gene TRBJ1-1; maybe TRBD1 (6 bases). Germline CDR1 is SEHNR and CDR2 is FQNEAQ (reference sequence). Trimming pared 5 bases from V and 1 base from J, leaving 11 bases between. There are 14 residues in the CDR3.